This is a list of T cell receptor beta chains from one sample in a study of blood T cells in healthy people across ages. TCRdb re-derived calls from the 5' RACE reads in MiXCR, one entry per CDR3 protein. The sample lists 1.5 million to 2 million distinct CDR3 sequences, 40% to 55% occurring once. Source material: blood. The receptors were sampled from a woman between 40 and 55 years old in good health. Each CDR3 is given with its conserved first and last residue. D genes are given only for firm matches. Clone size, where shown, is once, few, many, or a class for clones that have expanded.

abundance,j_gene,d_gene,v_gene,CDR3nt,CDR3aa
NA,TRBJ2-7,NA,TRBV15,TGTGCCACCAGCCCCGAGGGGGTCCCCCCGGACGAGCAGTACTTC,CATSPEGVPPDEQYF
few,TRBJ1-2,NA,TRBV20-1,TGCAGTGCTAGAGCCCCCAGGGAGAAAAACTATGGCTACACCTTC,CSARAPREKNYGYTF
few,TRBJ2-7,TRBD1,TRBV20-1,TGCAGTGCTAGATCCTTTGACAGGGTGTACGAGCAGTACTTC,CSARSFDRVYEQYF
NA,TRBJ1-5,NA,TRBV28,TGTGCCAGCACCCCTGGAAACTATCAGCCCCAGCATTTT,CASTPGNYQPQHF
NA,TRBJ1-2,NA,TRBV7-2,TGTGCCAGCAGCTTAGATTGGGGGGCTAAAGGCTACACCTTC,CASSLDWGAKGYTF
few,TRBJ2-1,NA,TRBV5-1,TGCGCCAGCAGCTTGGAATTCGATGTGAATGAGCAGTTCTTC,CASSLEFDVNEQFF
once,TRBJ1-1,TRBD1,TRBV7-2,TGTGCCAGCAGCTTGAACAGGGGAATAACTGAAGCTTTCTTT,CASSLNRGITEAFF
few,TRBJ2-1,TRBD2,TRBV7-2,TGTGCCAGCAGCCCGCAGGAGCTAGCGGGCCCTAACTACAATGAGCAGTTCTTC,CASSPQELAGPNYNEQFF
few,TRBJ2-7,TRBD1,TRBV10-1,TGCGCCAGCAGTGGGGGGACAGTGGAGCAGTACTTC,CASSGGTVEQYF
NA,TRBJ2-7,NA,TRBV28,TGTGCCAGCAGTTTGGTTGGGGCAGCAACTCCCTACGAGCAGTACTTC,CASSLVGAATPYEQYF
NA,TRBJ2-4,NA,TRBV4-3,TGCGCCAGCAGCCAAGATGTAGGACAGATAAACATTCAGTACTTC,CASSQDVGQINIQYF
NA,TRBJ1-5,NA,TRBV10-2,TGCGCCAGCACTACAGGGATCGGCAATCAGCCCCAGCATTTT,CASTTGIGNQPQHF
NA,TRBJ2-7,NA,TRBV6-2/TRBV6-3,TGTGCCAGCATTTCCAGTTTCAGAACCTACGAGCAGTACTTC,CASISSFRTYEQYF
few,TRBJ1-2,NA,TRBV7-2,TGTGCCAGCAGCTTCTCCGCAACAGCTACTAACTATGGCTACACCTTC,CASSFSATATNYGYTF
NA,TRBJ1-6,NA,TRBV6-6,TGTGCCAGCAGTTACCTGGCCAATTCACCCCTCCACTTT,CASSYLANSPLHF
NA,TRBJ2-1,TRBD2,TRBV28,TGTGCCAGCAGAACCATAGGGCGGGGGGGCAGCCATGAGCAGTTCTTC,CASRTIGRGGSHEQFF
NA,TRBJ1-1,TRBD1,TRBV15,TGTGCCACCAGCAGAGATGTTGGGACAGGGAATCCTGAAGCTTTCTTT,CATSRDVGTGNPEAFF
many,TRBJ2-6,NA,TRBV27,TGTGCCAGCAGTTCTGGGGTGGGGGCCAACGTCCTGACTTTC,CASSSGVGANVLTF
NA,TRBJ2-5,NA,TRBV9,TGTGCCAGCAGCGCAGACAGGGAGGCAGAGACCCAGTACTTC,CASSADREAETQYF
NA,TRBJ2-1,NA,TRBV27,TGTGCCAGCGGGTTAATTGGGCGGGGATACAATGAGCAGTTCTTC,CASGLIGRGYNEQFF
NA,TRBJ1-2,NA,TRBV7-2,TGTGCCAGCAGCCTTCGAAATCTCTATGGCTACACCTTC,CASSLRNLYGYTF
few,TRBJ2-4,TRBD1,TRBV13,TGTGCCAGCGGGACAGCTAAAAACATTCAGTACTTC,CASGTAKNIQYF
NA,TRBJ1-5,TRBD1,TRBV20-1,TGCAGTGCTAGAGGGGACAGGGACCATCAGCCCCAGCATTTT,CSARGDRDHQPQHF
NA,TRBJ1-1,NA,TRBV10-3,TGTGCCATCAGGGGGGGGGTACACGAGGCTTTCTTT,CAIRGGVHEAFF
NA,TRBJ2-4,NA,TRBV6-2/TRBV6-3,TGTGCCAGCAGTTACGTGGAAAAAAACATTCAGTACTTC,CASSYVEKNIQYF
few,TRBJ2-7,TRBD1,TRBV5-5,TGTGCCAGCAGCCGACCCGACAGGGGTAGCGAGCAGTACTTC,CASSRPDRGSEQYF
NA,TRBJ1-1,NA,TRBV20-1,TGCAGTGCTAGCAGGGTTTCGAACACTGAAGCTTTCTTT,CSASRVSNTEAFF
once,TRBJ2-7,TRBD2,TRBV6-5,TGTGCCAGCAGAAGCGGGGGGACCAAAGCAACGGGTGAGCAGTACTTC,CASRSGGTKATGEQYF
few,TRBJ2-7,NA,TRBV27,TGTGCCAGCAGTTTATACCGGACAACCCACTCCTACGAGCAGTACTTC,CASSLYRTTHSYEQYF
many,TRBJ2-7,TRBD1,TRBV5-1,TGCGCCAGCAGCTCCCCGGGACAGGGGGACTACGAGCAGTACTTC,CASSSPGQGDYEQYF